One and the same sample provided the 27 T cell receptor beta chains below, sequenced in a study of shared clonotypes between healthy human individuals. Some clones are missing from TCRdb's copy, which holds only in-frame ones; the method was immunoSEQ multiplex PCR. The sample has around 2.5 million clones, over 85% seen once. The sequencing sample was made of naive CD4+ T cells from PBMCs. Documented subset: CD45RA+ positively selected. These receptors came from a man younger than 30 in good health. Some clones in this sample may be carry-over from other donors' samples.

The chain employs TRBV15 and TRBJ1-1, with a tentative D call TRBD1 (5 bases). This CDR3 spans 17 amino acids. Germline-derived CDR1 and CDR2 are LNHNV and YYDKDF (reference sequence). V gave up 1 base and J gave up 1 base, with 16 bases separating them. CDR3 in DNA: TGTGCCACCAGCAGAGCGGCCATTACAGGTGCGAACACTGAAGCTTTCTTT. Encoded protein: CATSRAAITGANTEAFF.

J is TRBJ2-7 and V is TRBV7-2; possibly TRBD2 for D (6 bases). V lost 0 bases and J lost 5, with 14 bases in between. CDR3 size: 15 residues. Per germline, CDR1 SGHTA and CDR2 FQGNSA. The CDR3 DNA is TGTGCCAGCAGCTTAGCTCGCACTAGCTTGAACGAGCAGTACTTC. Protein product: CASSLARTSLNEQYF. Based on the CDR3 plus reference TRBV7-2 and TRBJ2-7, the full variable domain is GAGVSQSPSNKVTEKGKDVELRCDPISGHTALYWYRQSLGQGLEFLIYFQGNSAPDKSGLPSDRFSAERTGGSVSTLTIQRTQQEDSAVYLCASSLARTSLNEQYFGPGTRLTVT.

The chain employs TRBV5-1 and TRBJ2-5; TRBD1 is a possible D gene (5 bases). The V gene's germline CDR1 is SGHRS and CDR2 YFSETQ. Trimming stripped 3 bases from V and 2 bases from J, with 17 bases between. The CDR3 sequence is 16 residues long. The CDR3 coding sequence is TGCGCCAGCAGCTACTCAGGGCGGCCCCCGCAAGAGACCCAGTACTTC. This encodes CASSYSGRPPQETQYF.

This chain joins TRBV5-1 and TRBJ2-3; D is unclear. From germline, CDR1 is SGHRS and CDR2 YFSETQ. Trimming removed 0 bases at V and 0 bases at J, with 8 bases between. This CDR3 has 15 amino acids. The CDR3 is CASSLGLDSTDTQYF. Written as DNA, the CDR3 is TGCGCCAGCAGCTTGGGGCTCGACAGCACAGATACGCAGTATTTT.

V usage is TRBV5-1 and J usage is TRBJ2-5; 8 nucleotides line up with TRBD1. CDR1 is SGHRS and CDR2 is YFSETQ in the germline V gene. Trimming removed 4 bases from V and 3 bases from J; junction bases left unmatched: 5. The CDR3 is 14 residues long. The CDR3: CASSLWTGKETQYF. The CDR3, as DNA: TGCGCCAGCAGCCTATGGACAGGGAAAGAGACCCAGTACTTC.

The chain is built from TRBV18 and TRBJ2-1, with 8 bases that match TRBD1. In germline, CDR1 is KGHSH, CDR2 LQKENI. The CDR3 extends over 16 amino acids. V dropped 3 bases and J dropped 4; count of bases not matched to a gene: 8. DNA of the CDR3: TGTGCCAGCTCACCCTCGGACAGGGTATTATACAATGAGCAGTTCTTC. Translation: CASSPSDRVLYNEQFF.

The rearrangement links TRBV6-5 to TRBJ2-2; D may be TRBD1 or TRBD2 (5 bases each). V shed 2 bases and J shed 4 bases, with 11 bases lying between them. CDR1 MNHEY and CDR2 SVGAGI come from the germline V gene. The CDR3 spans 15 residues. The CDR3 loop reads CASSYTEGFTGELFF. CDR3 bases: TGTGCCAGCAGTTACACAGAGGGGTTCACCGGGGAGCTGTTTTTT.

The genes are TRBV28 and TRBJ1-6; weak D call: TRBD1 (6 bases). CDR3 length equals 15 residues. Trimming removed 5 bases at V and 8 bases at J, with 16 bases between. Looked up from germline, CDR1 is MDHEN and CDR2 is SYDVKM. In DNA form, the CDR3 reads TGTGCCAGCAGTCCTCCGGGACAAGGGGATTCACCCCTCCACTTT. Protein sequence: CASSPPGQGDSPLHF.

The V gene is TRBV27, the J gene TRBJ1-4; TRBD1 is a possible D gene (6 bases). Germline CDR1 is MNHEY and CDR2 is SMNVEV (reference sequence). The CDR3 runs 13 residues. Trimming took off 5 bases at V and 14 bases at J, with 18 bases between the two ends. In DNA, the CDR3 is TGTGCCAGCAGTCGCCCCGACAGGACTTTGCTGTTTTTT. Protein sequence: CASSRPDRTLLFF.

Here the CDR3 reads CASSVVPNQPQHF. CDR3 nucleotides: TGTGCCAGCAGCGTAGTACCGAATCAGCCCCAGCATTTT. The chain recombines TRBV9 with TRBJ1-5; D ambiguous. The length of the CDR3 is 13 residues. V was shortened by 0 bases and J by 4 bases, with 5 bases between the two germline ends. Germline V gene sequence: CDR1 SGDLS, CDR2 YYNGEE.

As concerns this clone: The sample contains more than one DNA sequence encoding this CDR3. V usage is TRBV28 and J usage is TRBJ2-5, with D perhaps assigned TRBD1 or TRBD2 (6 bases each). Germline-derived CDR1 and CDR2 are MDHEN and SYDVKM. CDR3 length: 14 residues. The V gene lost 2 bases and the J gene lost 3 bases, with 10 bases spanning the gap. CDR3 DNA: TGTGCCAGCAGTTTACGGGGGCGGGAAGAGACCCAGTACTTC. Protein: CASSLRGREETQYF. Complete variable domain (other parts from reference TRBV28 and TRBJ2-5): DVKVTQSSRYLVKRTGEKVFLECVQDMDHENMFWYRQDPGLGLRLIYFSYDVKMKEKGDIPEGYSVSREKKERFSLILESASTNQTSMYLCASSLRGREETQYFGPGTRLLVL.

The chain couples TRBV15 to TRBJ1-2, with 7 nucleotides matching TRBD1. The length of the CDR3 is 14 residues. V lost 4 bases, J lost 3 bases, and 5 bases stayed unmatched. Germline V gene sequence: CDR1 LNHNV, CDR2 YYDKDF (reference sequence). In DNA form, the CDR3 reads TGTGCCACCAGCACAGAACAGGGGCACTATGGCTACACCTTC. Encoded protein: CATSTEQGHYGYTF.

The chain employs TRBV6-1 and TRBJ2-7; 7 positions match TRBD2. After removal of 7 bases from V and 3 bases from J, the junction contained 12 bases not matched to a gene. Per germline, CDR1 MNHNS and CDR2 SASEGT. This CDR3 spans 15 amino acids. CDR3 in amino acids: CASTAGEGPLYEQYF. The CDR3 DNA is TGTGCCAGCACCGCCGGGGAGGGTCCACTCTACGAGCAGTACTTC.

J is TRBJ2-7 and V is TRBV7-2, with TRBD2 matching 7 bases. The CDR3 extends over 13 amino acids. CDR1 and CDR2 (germline): SGHTA, FQGNSA. Trimming cost V 1 base and J 6 bases; bases outside gene matches: 3. This CDR3 reads CASSLGTRGEQYF. In nucleotides, the CDR3 is TGTGCCAGCAGCTTAGGGACTAGGGGCGAGCAGTACTTC.

Only a few counts were recorded for this clone. This chain joins TRBV19 and TRBJ1-5, with 7 bases lining up with TRBD1. The CDR3 runs 14 residues. CDR1 and CDR2 from the germline V gene are LNHDA and SQIVND (reference sequence). J was trimmed by 5 bases and V by 1 base; bases with no gene match: 2. The CDR3 sequence: CASSIVTGDQPQHF. Here the CDR3 DNA reads TGTGCCAGTAGTATAGTTACAGGGGATCAGCCCCAGCATTTT.

The chain joins TRBV4-1 to TRBJ2-1; 7 bases align to TRBD1. With V trimmed by 2 bases and J by 8 bases, 9 bases remained unmatched. CDR3 length: 15 amino acids. The germline gives CDR1 MGHRA, CDR2 YSYEKL. The CDR3 sequence: CASSQPSTGNYEQFF. The CDR3 nucleotides are TGCGCCAGCAGCCAACCTTCGACAGGGAACTATGAGCAGTTCTTC.

This chain uses TRBV7-3 with TRBJ2-1; 14 nucleotides agree with TRBD2. This CDR3 is built from 18 residues. J lost 6 bases, V lost 4 bases, and 11 bases had no gene match. CDR1 is SGHTA, CDR2 FQGTGA, per germline. CDR3 DNA sequence: TGTGCCAGCAGCTCGCCGGGACTAGCGGGAGTAAGGGCCAATGAGCAGTTCTTC. It is translated as CASSSPGLAGVRANEQFF. The full variable domain, its missing parts supplied by reference TRBV7-3 and TRBJ2-1, is GAGVSQTPSNKVTEKGKYVELRCDPISGHTALYWYRQSLGQGPEFLIYFQGTGAADDSGLPNDRFFAVRPEGSVSTLKIQRTERGDSAVYLCASSSPGLAGVRANEQFFGPGTRLTVL.

The chain couples TRBV11-1 to TRBJ2-2; D not certain. The CDR3 length is 13 residues. Looked up from germline, CDR1 is SGHAT and CDR2 is FQDESV (reference sequence). The V and J ends lost 3 bases and 5 bases respectively, with 7 bases between them. CDR3 sequence (DNA): TGTGCCAGCAGCTTCGAAGGTACCGGGGAGCTGTTTTTT. As protein: CASSFEGTGELFF.

The chain uses TRBV18 and TRBJ2-1; perhaps D is TRBD1 or TRBD2 (5 bases each). The ends were cut back, 3 bases at V and 7 bases at J, with 22 bases in the middle. This CDR3 spans 17 amino acids. Per germline, CDR1 KGHSH and CDR2 LQKENI. The CDR3 nucleotides read TGTGCCAGCTCACCCCCACTGTCCGGGACCGGAGCGAATGAGCAGTTCTTC. Translating gives CASSPPLSGTGANEQFF. The complete variable domain, with remaining parts taken from reference TRBV18 and TRBJ2-1, reads NAGVMQNPRHLVRRRGQEARLRCSPMKGHSHVYWYRQLPEEGLKFMVYLQKENIIDESGMPKERFSAEFPKEGPSILRIQQVVRGDSAAYFCASSPPLSGTGANEQFFGPGTRLTVL.

The rearrangement links TRBV28 to TRBJ2-3; D not resolved. The CDR3 covers 13 residues. V dropped 8 bases and J dropped 1 base, with 10 bases sitting between them. Germline values: CDR1 MDHEN, CDR2 SYDVKM. This CDR3 is CASGSGGTDTQYF. CDR3 coding DNA: TGTGCCAGCGGATCTGGGGGCACAGATACGCAGTATTTT.

The chain uses TRBV27 and TRBJ1-1, with D perhaps matching TRBD1 (6 bases). Germline assignment: CDR1 MNHEY and CDR2 SMNVEV (reference sequence). The ends were cut back, 5 bases at V and 4 bases at J, with 17 bases in the middle. The CDR3 runs to 15 residues. CDR3 bases: TGTGCCAGCAGTCCGAACAGGGTAGGCCCCACTGAAGCTTTCTTT. It encodes CASSPNRVGPTEAFF.

This clone has only a few counts. The chain uses TRBV7-6 and TRBJ1-3; 7 nucleotides agree with TRBD1. With 10 bases clipped from V and 2 bases from J, the junction kept 5 bases outside the gene matches. Germline V gene lookup returns CDR1 SGHVS and CDR2 FNYEAQ. This CDR3 region has 13 residues. The CDR3 DNA reads as TGTGCCACACGACAGGGACCTGGAAACACCATATATTTT. Protein sequence: CATRQGPGNTIYF.

The rearrangement joins TRBV5-1 to TRBJ2-1; D might be TRBD1 (6 bases). V was shortened by 9 bases and J by 5 bases, with 18 bases between the two germline ends. The CDR3 totals 14 residues. CDR1 is SGHRS and CDR2 is YFSETQ in the germline V gene. CDR3 region: CATEWGPGHNEQFF. CDR3 sequence (DNA): TGCGCCACCGAGTGGGGGCCAGGCCACAATGAGCAGTTCTTC. The whole variable domain, filled in from reference TRBV5-1 and TRBJ2-1, reads KAGVTQTPRYLIKTRGQQVTLSCSPISGHRSVSWYQQTPGQGLQFLFEYFSETQRNKGNFPGRFSGRQFSNSRSEMNVSTLELGDSALYLCATEWGPGHNEQFFGPGTRLTVL.

Regarding this clone: The sample holds other DNA sequences that translate to the same CDR3. This chain links TRBV28 with TRBJ1-3; D is unclear. The CDR3 has 14 residues. Germline V gives CDR1 MDHEN, CDR2 SYDVKM. V shed 6 bases and J shed 0 bases, with 9 bases lying between them. CDR3 protein: CASRGGNSGNTIYF. The CDR3 region has the DNA TGTGCCAGCAGGGGCGGGAACTCTGGAAACACCATATATTTT.

The rearrangement links TRBV2 to TRBJ2-7; no reliable D call. V lost 7 bases and J lost 2, with 15 bases in between. The V gene's germline CDR1 is SNHLY and CDR2 FYNNEI. CDR3 length: 14 amino acids. This CDR3 reads CASTPGRQTYEQYF. The CDR3 DNA is TGTGCCAGCACCCCCGGGCGGCAGACCTACGAGCAGTACTTC.

This chain joins TRBV6-1 and TRBJ1-5, with 8 bases that match TRBD1. Per the germline V gene, CDR1 is MNHNS and CDR2 is SASEGT. This CDR3 contains 15 residues. V lost 0 bases and J lost 8; bases outside the gene matches: 6. Here the CDR3 DNA reads TGTGCCAGCAGTGAAGCCTACAGGGGGATGGAGCCCCAGCATTTT. Residues: CASSEAYRGMEPQHF.

Concerning this clone itself: Since a much larger clone is just one base distant, this may be a read error. The rearrangement joins TRBV5-1 to TRBJ2-5; D ambiguous. Germline CDR1 SGHRS, CDR2 YFSETQ. This CDR3 contains 11 residues. The V end was cut by 4 bases, the J end by 0 bases, with 1 base between. CDR3 nucleotide sequence: TGCGCCAGCAGCCACCAAGAGACCCAGTACTTC. Amino acids: CASSHQETQYF.